The 26 T cell receptor beta chains below come from one sample, sequenced in a study of T cells in women clearing cervical HPV infection (dated by TCRdb to the late 2010s). The library was produced with the immunoSEQ multiplex PCR assay. Here the immuneACCESS table is served through TCRdb, limited to in-frame sequences with V and J called. Missing clones are a known gap in these copies; in checked studies unresolved V genes cover under half, and the rest lacks a known reason. For this sample, the table gives around 29,000 clones. The biggest ten clones account for roughly 2.8% of the sample. The sample taken for sequencing was blood buffy coat. These receptor sequences come from a woman between 18 and 75 years old with a cervical HPV16 infection that either progressed to CIN3+ or cleared (not recorded which).

With respect to this clone: The DNA ends 3 residues before the CDR3 does, and the rest of the CDR3 is filled in from the germline J gene. The V and J genes are TRBV4-1 and TRBJ2-7; 9 bases line up with TRBD2. Trimming took 3 bases from V and 4 from J; bases not matched to a gene: 7. Germline V gene sequence: CDR1 MGHRA, CDR2 YSYEKL. The CDR3 is made up of 15 amino acids. CDR3 amino acids: CASSQRLAGKYEQYF. The CDR3 DNA, read in part, is TGCGCCAGCAGCCAGAGGCTAGCGGGGAAGTACGAG.

On this clone: The read stops 3 residues short of the end of the CDR3; the missing end is completed from the germline J gene. The V gene is TRBV29-1, the J gene TRBJ1-1; D is perhaps TRBD1 (5 bases). Trimming stripped 7 bases from V and 0 bases from J, with 9 bases between. CDR1 and CDR2 from the germline V gene are SQVTM and ANQGSEA. The CDR3 sequence is 12 residues long. The sequenced CDR3 bases are TGCAGCGGTCACAGGATGAACACTGAA. It specifies CSGHRMNTE. The CDR3 as a whole reads CSGHRMNTEAFF. Variable domain in full (rest from reference TRBV29-1 and TRBJ1-1): SAVISQKPSRDICQRGTSLTIQCQVDSQVTMMFWYRQQPGQSLTLIATANQGSEATYESGFVIDKFPISRPNLTFSTLTVSNMSPEDSSIYLCSGHRMNTEAFFGQGTRLTVV.

Concerning this clone itself: The read ends 3 residues before the CDR3 terminus; that terminus is restored from the germline J gene. The chain carries TRBV7-9 and TRBJ2-4; D perhaps matches TRBD2 (6 bases). Per germline, CDR1 SEHNR and CDR2 FQNEAQ (reference sequence). The CDR3 totals 14 residues. The CDR3 DNA, read in part, is TGTGCCAGCAGCTTAAAGGGGACTCTCGGGGGT. Protein sequence: CASSLKGTLGG. The CDR3 reads in full as CASSLKGTLGGQYF.

CDR3 protein: CASGPQGVGGRSNYNEQFF. Incomplete CDR3 DNA: TGTGCTAGTGGTCCCCAGGGGGTCGGCGGGAGATCGAATTACAATGAG. This rearrangement joins TRBV12-5 to TRBJ2-1; perhaps D is TRBD1 or TRBD2 (7 bases each). The read terminates 3 residues ahead of where the CDR3 ends, so the germline J gene completes it. V shed 5 bases and J shed 4 bases, with 27 bases lying between them. This CDR3 comprises 19 residues. Looked up from germline, CDR1 is LGHNT and CDR2 is FRNRAP. Combining the CDR3 with reference TRBV12-5 and TRBJ2-1 gives the whole variable domain DARVTQTPRHKVTEMGQEVTMRCQPILGHNTVFWYRQTMMQGLELLAYFRNRAPLDDSGMPKDRFSAEMPDATLATLKIQPSEPRDSAVYFCASGPQGVGGRSNYNEQFFGPGTRLTVL.

Note on this clone: The read terminates 3 residues ahead of where the CDR3 ends, so the germline J gene completes it. This chain links TRBV12-5 with TRBJ2-5, with D possibly matching TRBD1 (7 bases). The CDR3 covers 17 residues. V was shortened by 0 bases and J by 2 bases, with 16 bases between the two germline ends. Per germline, CDR1 LGHNT and CDR2 FRNRAP. The CDR3: CASGLVRRGHRQETQYF. The sequenced part of the CDR3 DNA is TGTGCTAGTGGTTTGGTACGGAGGGGGCATAGGCAAGAGACC.

In the case of this clone: One junction end does not reproduce the germline sequence, and a read error may be involved. The read terminates 3 residues before the CDR3 end, so the remaining end is supplied by the germline J gene. V and J are TRBV5-5 and TRBJ1-4; TRBD1 matches 7 bases. The germline V gene has CDR1 SGHKS and CDR2 YYEKEE (reference sequence). This CDR3 region has 13 residues. CDR3 DNA (partial): TGTTCCAGCGCAACAGGGGCGAATGAAAAA. Protein: CSSATGANEK. The full CDR3 sequence reads CSSATGANEKLFF. The full variable domain, completed using reference TRBV5-5 and TRBJ1-4, is DAGVTQSPTHLIKTRGQQVTLRCSPISGHKSVSWYQQVLGQGPQFIFQYYEKEERGRGNFPDRFSARQFPNYSSELNVNALLLGDSALYLCSSATGANEKLFFGSGTQLSVL.

For this clone: The read comes to an end 3 residues before the CDR3 does, leaving the germline J gene to fill in the end. V usage is TRBV5-1 and J usage is TRBJ2-7; tentatively, D is TRBD1 (6 bases). The CDR3 loop spans 13 amino acids. Per germline, CDR1 SGHRS and CDR2 YFSETQ. Deletions cut 2 bases from V and 2 bases from J, with 8 bases between. CDR3 protein: CASSFNRAYEQYF. The covered CDR3 bases are TGCGCCAGCAGCTTTAACAGGGCCTACGAG.

Remarks on this clone: The read stops 3 residues short of the end of the CDR3; the missing end is completed from the germline J gene. The chain employs TRBV18 and TRBJ2-1, with D uncertain. Germline V CDR1 and CDR2: KGHSH, LQKENI. This CDR3 is built from 17 residues. Trimming took 8 bases from V and 0 from J, leaving 20 bases between them. The CDR3 sequence is CASPPPVGGSSYNEQFF. CDR3 DNA, as far as it was read: TGTGCCAGCCCCCCCCCGGTCGGCGGAAGCTCCTACAATGAG. Full variable domain (missing parts from reference TRBV18 and TRBJ2-1): NAGVMQNPRHLVRRRGQEARLRCSPMKGHSHVYWYRQLPEEGLKFMVYLQKENIIDESGMPKERFSAEFPKEGPSILRIQQVVRGDSAAYFCASPPPVGGSSYNEQFFGPGTRLTVL.

With respect to this clone: The missing CDR3 end, 3 residues past where the read stops, is filled in from the germline J gene. This chain joins TRBV5-5 and TRBJ2-3, with 11 positions matching TRBD2. J was trimmed by 6 bases and V by 2 bases; bases with no gene match: 2. Germline values: CDR1 SGHKS, CDR2 YYEKEE (reference sequence). The length of the CDR3 is 14 residues. CDR3 DNA, as far as it was read: TGTGCCAGCAGCTTCACTAGCGGGAGTGATACG. It specifies CASSFTSGSDT. The full CDR3 reads CASSFTSGSDTQYF. The variable domain in full, completed from reference TRBV5-5 and TRBJ2-3, reads DAGVTQSPTHLIKTRGQQVTLRCSPISGHKSVSWYQQVLGQGPQFIFQYYEKEERGRGNFPDRFSARQFPNYSSELNVNALLLGDSALYLCASSFTSGSDTQYFGPGTRLTVL.

With regard to this clone: The read gets to within 3 residues of the CDR3 end, and the germline J gene fills in the rest. The rearrangement links TRBV20-1 to TRBJ2-3, with 11 bases aligning to TRBD2. From germline, CDR1 is DFQATT and CDR2 SNEGSKA (reference sequence). This CDR3 spans 15 amino acids. The V and J ends lost 6 bases and 2 bases, in that order; junction bases with no gene match: 7. The CDR3: CSAPTSGKDTDTQYF. The CDR3 DNA, read in part, is TGCAGTGCCCCGACTAGCGGGAAGGACACAGATACG.

A note on this clone: The CDR3 goes on 3 residues after the read ends, and that part is filled in from the germline J gene. The chain combines TRBV18 with TRBJ2-1, with 9 bases fitting TRBD1. The CDR3 totals 15 residues. J lost 9 bases, V lost 4 bases, and 10 bases had no gene match. Germline CDR1 is KGHSH and CDR2 is LQKENI. Incomplete CDR3 DNA: TGTGCCAGCTCACAAACCGGGACAGGGCTGAGTGAG. Protein product: CASSQTGTGLSE. The full CDR3 protein reads CASSQTGTGLSEQFF.

Note on this clone: The CDR3 end lies 3 residues beyond the end of the read and is filled in from the germline J gene. The V call is TRBV7-9, the J call TRBJ1-5, with D perhaps TRBD1 (5 bases). Germline CDR1 is SEHNR and CDR2 is FQNEAQ (reference sequence). The CDR3 length is 14 residues. V was trimmed by 5 bases and J by 7 bases, leaving 15 bases between them. CDR3 DNA, as far as it was read: TGTGCCAGCAGCCCGCAGGGTCTTGAGCAGCCC. This encodes CASSPQGLEQP. The CDR3, in full, reads CASSPQGLEQPQHF.

Worth noting for this clone: The read comes to an end 3 residues before the CDR3 does, leaving the germline J gene to fill in the end. The chain recombines TRBV20-1 with TRBJ2-1; D perhaps matches TRBD1 (6 bases). Germline loops: CDR1 DFQATT, CDR2 SNEGSKA (reference sequence). The V end lost 6 bases, the J end lost 5 bases, and 14 bases lay between the germline ends. The CDR3 runs 13 residues. The CDR3 here is CSARNRVDNEQFF. The covered CDR3 bases are TGCAGTGCAAGAAACAGGGTTGACAATGAG.

Comments on this clone: The missing CDR3 end, 3 residues past where the read stops, is filled in from the germline J gene. The chain combines TRBV5-4 with TRBJ2-2; D remains unclear. CDR1 is SGHNT and CDR2 is YYREEE in the germline V gene (reference sequence). This CDR3 spans 16 amino acids. V lost 2 bases and J 0 bases, leaving 11 bases between the germline ends. The CDR3 sequence is CASSFQQRTNTGELFF. The CDR3 bases that were read are TGTGCCAGCAGCTTCCAACAGAGAACGAACACCGGGGAG. The complete variable domain, with remaining parts taken from reference TRBV5-4 and TRBJ2-2, reads ETGVTQSPTHLIKTRGQQVTLRCSSQSGHNTVSWYQQALGQGPQFIFQYYREEENGRGNFPPRFSGLQFPNYSSELNVNALELDDSALYLCASSFQQRTNTGELFFGEGSRLTVL.

For this clone: The observed sequence ends 3 residues before the CDR3 terminus, with the missing tail filled in from the germline J gene. The V call is TRBV14, the J call TRBJ2-5; a weak D match, TRBD2 (5 bases). The germline V gene has CDR1 SGHDN and CDR2 FVKESK. V lost 2 bases to trimming and J lost 2 bases, with 18 bases between them. This CDR3 is built from 17 residues. The CDR3 sequence is CASSQRVSGWEQETQYF. The sequenced CDR3 bases are TGTGCCAGCAGCCAAAGAGTGAGCGGATGGGAGCAAGAGACC.

Regarding this clone: From the germline J gene comes the end of the CDR3, since the read stops 3 residues before it. The J gene is TRBJ2-3, the V gene TRBV5-1; weak D call: TRBD1 (6 bases). Trimming took off 4 bases at V and 3 bases at J, with 18 bases between the two ends. CDR3 length: 16 amino acids. CDR1 and CDR2 (germline): SGHRS, YFSETQ. The chain's CDR3 is CASSGTGLVITDTQYF. CDR3 bases read: TGCGCCAGCAGCGGAACAGGGTTGGTAATAACAGATACG.

A note on this clone: The CDR3 goes on 3 residues after the read ends, and that part is filled in from the germline J gene. The chain carries TRBV7-6 and TRBJ2-7; D may be TRBD1 (5 bases). Trimming removed 4 bases at V and 3 bases at J, with 7 bases between. The CDR3 loop spans 12 amino acids. Germline-derived CDR1 and CDR2 are SGHVS and FNYEAQ. Partial CDR3 DNA: TGTGCCAGCAGCTCCACAGGCTACGAG. Translating gives CASSSTGYE. The entire CDR3 protein is CASSSTGYEQYF.

Concerning this clone: The read finishes 3 residues shy of the CDR3 end, and the germline J gene is used to complete it. V and J are TRBV20-1 and TRBJ1-2; D is uncertain. The CDR3 extends over 17 amino acids. CDR1 DFQATT and CDR2 SNEGSKA come from the germline V gene (reference sequence). V shed 0 bases and J shed 5 bases, with 22 bases lying between them. CDR3 DNA (partial): TGCAGTGCTAGAGATACCAAACTCCCGAAGCGACTTTATGGC. It specifies CSARDTKLPKRLYG. The full CDR3 protein reads CSARDTKLPKRLYGYTF.

To note about this clone: Read sequence stops 3 residues before the CDR3 end, and the germline J gene provides the missing end. This chain links TRBV28 with TRBJ2-7; 7 nucleotides line up with TRBD2. The CDR3 runs 16 residues. Unmatched junction bases numbered 8, after V lost 3 bases and J lost 0 bases. Per the germline V gene, CDR1 is MDHEN and CDR2 is SYDVKM. The CDR3 loop reads CASSLYEAGDSYEQYF. The covered CDR3 bases are TGTGCCAGCAGTTTGTACGAGGCGGGGGACTCCTACGAG.

On this clone itself: The CDR3 extends 3 residues past the end of the read, so its final part is completed from the germline J gene. The V and J genes are TRBV5-8 and TRBJ1-5, with D possibly matching TRBD1 (6 bases). V was clipped by 2 bases and J by 7 bases, with 16 bases between them. The V gene's germline CDR1 is SGHTS and CDR2 YDEGEE. The CDR3 contains 15 residues. The covered CDR3 bases are TGTGCCAGCAGCTTTGGGGGGGGCCCCAGGCAGCCC. Its translation: CASSFGGGPRQP. From start to end, the CDR3 is CASSFGGGPRQPQHF.

With respect to this clone: Coverage ceases 3 residues before the CDR3 finishes, and the germline J gene fills in the end. The V and J genes are TRBV7-9 and TRBJ2-4; tentatively, D is TRBD1 (7 bases). The CDR3 has 14 residues. CDR1 and CDR2 (germline): SEHNR, FQNEAQ (reference sequence). Partial CDR3 DNA: TGTGCCAGCAGTGAGGGGGCGCGGGGTTTGTCT. Translated: CASSEGARGLS. The whole CDR3 protein is CASSEGARGLSQYF.

A note on this clone: The observed sequence ends 3 residues before the CDR3 terminus, with the missing tail filled in from the germline J gene. This chain uses TRBV20-1 with TRBJ2-7, with 7 bases that match TRBD2. Germline CDR1 DFQATT, CDR2 SNEGSKA (reference sequence). J was trimmed by 5 bases and V by 0 bases; bases with no gene match: 10. The CDR3 covers 15 residues. CDR3 amino acids: CSARDRAGVRNEQYF. CDR3 DNA, as far as it was read: TGCAGTGCTAGAGATCGGGCGGGAGTAAGGAACGAG.

As to this clone: The CDR3 extends 3 residues past the end of the read, so its final part is completed from the germline J gene. V is TRBV4-2 and J is TRBJ2-4; 8 bases line up with TRBD1. CDR3 length equals 14 residues. V was pared by 0 bases and J by 8 bases, with 3 bases of the junction left unmatched. Per germline, CDR1 LGHNA and CDR2 YNFKEQ. CDR3 in amino acids: CASSQDPDRDIQYF. The DNA read from the CDR3 is TGTGCCAGCAGCCAAGATCCGGACAGGGACATT.

In regard to this clone: The sequenced fragment ends 3 residues before the CDR3 boundary, so the rest is inferred from the germline J gene. This sequence joins TRBV5-6 and TRBJ2-2, with 9 positions matching TRBD2. CDR1 is SGHDT, CDR2 YYEEEE, per germline. V trimming: 0 bases; J trimming: 7 bases; junction bases outside the gene matches: 1. The length of the CDR3 is 14 residues. The sequenced CDR3 bases are TGTGCCAGCAGCTTGGGACTAGCGGACGGGGAG. This gives the protein CASSLGLADGE. The complete CDR3 sequence is CASSLGLADGELFF. The entire variable domain, with the rest obtained from reference TRBV5-6 and TRBJ2-2, is as follows: DAGVTQSPTHLIKTRGQQVTLRCSPKSGHDTVSWYQQALGQGPQFIFQYYEEEERQRGNFPDRFSGHQFPNYSSELNVNALLLGDSALYLCASSLGLADGELFFGEGSRLTVL.

The DNA read from the CDR3 is TGCGCCAGCAGCTTCCGACAAGCACCAGCCGCCTACGAG. Protein product: CASSFRQAPAAYE. The full CDR3 is CASSFRQAPAAYEQYF. The chain couples TRBV5-1 to TRBJ2-7, with no clear D. The read is 3 residues too short to cover the CDR3 end, so that end is filled in from the germline J gene. Trimming removed 2 bases at V and 2 bases at J, with 17 bases between. The CDR3 totals 16 residues. CDR1 is SGHRS, CDR2 YFSETQ, per germline. Using reference TRBV5-1 and TRBJ2-7 for the parts outside the CDR3, the full variable domain is KAGVTQTPRYLIKTRGQQVTLSCSPISGHRSVSWYQQTPGQGLQFLFEYFSETQRNKGNFPGRFSGRQFSNSRSEMNVSTLELGDSALYLCASSFRQAPAAYEQYFGPGTRLTVT.

Comment on this clone: The read is 3 residues too short to cover the CDR3 end, so that end is filled in from the germline J gene. J is TRBJ2-5 and V is TRBV20-1, with unresolved D. CDR1 is DFQATT and CDR2 is SNEGSKA in the germline V gene (reference sequence). The CDR3 runs 13 residues. Trimming stripped 3 bases from V and 1 base from J, with 9 bases between. This CDR3 reads CSASELPQETQYF. Partial CDR3 DNA: TGCAGTGCTAGTGAACTCCCCCAAGAGACC.